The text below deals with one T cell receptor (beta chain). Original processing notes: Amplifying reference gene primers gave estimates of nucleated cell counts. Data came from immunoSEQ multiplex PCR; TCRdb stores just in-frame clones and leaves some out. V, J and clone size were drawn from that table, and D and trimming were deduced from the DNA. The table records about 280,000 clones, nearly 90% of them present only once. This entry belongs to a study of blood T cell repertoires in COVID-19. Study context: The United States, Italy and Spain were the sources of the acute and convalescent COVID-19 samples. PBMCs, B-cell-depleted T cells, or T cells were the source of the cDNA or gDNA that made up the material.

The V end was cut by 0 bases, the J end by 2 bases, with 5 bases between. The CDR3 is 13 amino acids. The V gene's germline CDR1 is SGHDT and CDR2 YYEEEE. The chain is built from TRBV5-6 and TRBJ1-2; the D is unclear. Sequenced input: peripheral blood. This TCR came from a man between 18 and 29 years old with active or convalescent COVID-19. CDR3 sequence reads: CASSLGGNYGYTF. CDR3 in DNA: TGTGCCAGCAGCTTGGGAGGAAACTATGGCTACACCTTC. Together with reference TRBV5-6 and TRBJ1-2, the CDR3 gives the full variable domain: DAGVTQSPTHLIKTRGQQVTLRCSPKSGHDTVSWYQQALGQGPQFIFQYYEEEERQRGNFPDRFSGHQFPNYSSELNVNALLLGDSALYLCASSLGGNYGYTFGSGTRLTVV.